This TCR beta chain was observed in a study of cytomegalovirus exposure and HLA in healthy donors. Between the trimmed V and J ends, which lost 3 bases and 4 bases, there was a span of 12 bases. The germline V gene has CDR1 SNHLY and CDR2 FYNNEI. CDR3 length: 15 residues. A word on this clone: The antigen remains undetermined.

The PCR had 60 Vbeta and 13 Jbeta primers. Some clones are missing from TCRdb's copy, which holds only in-frame ones; the method was immunoSEQ multiplex PCR. The sample lists 140,000 to 150,000 clones, approximately 79% occurring once. Study-wide points: Upon later analysis, TCR association rates were observed to vary by HLA locus, being highest for DRB1 and lowest for HLA-C. A missense DCLRE1C variant was associated with V- and J-gene trimming of TCR beta chains in a later analysis, and an independent cohort replicated the association.

Each of the donors was a healthy bone marrow donor. The sequence came from a woman between 40 and 50 years old in good health and CMV-seropositive. The chain combines TRBV2 with TRBJ2-2; possibly TRBD1 for D (6 bases). Source material: PBMCs. The CDR3 nucleotides read TGTGCCAGCAGTGAGGGGGCCTTAAGCACCGGGGAGCTGTTTTTT. Protein product: CASSEGALSTGELFF.